The subject of this entry is one T cell receptor (beta chain). The CDR3 is made up of 15 amino acids. The germline gives CDR1 WSHSY, CDR2 SAAADI. Trimming left V 7 bases short and J 4 bases short, with 17 bases between. Each CDR3 protein gets one entry after TCRdb re-called the 5' RACE reads with MiXCR. This table has about 89,000 distinct CDR3 sequences, around 15% appearing once. The data derive from a study of early T cells in non-severe SARS-CoV-2 infection. The gene calls are TRBV10-2 and TRBJ2-4; either TRBD1 or TRBD2 may supply D (5 bases each). The specimen was whole blood. The receptor was isolated from an adult who was a healthcare worker with PCR-confirmed SARS-CoV-2 infection or an uninfected control (not recorded which). The CDR3 coding sequence is TGCGCCAGCACGGGACCCGAGGAAGGGAAAAACATTCAGTACTTC. Translated: CASTGPEEGKNIQYF.